This T cell receptor (beta chain) appears in the sequencing data of a study of beta chain features in type 1 diabetes. This clone was counted at least ten times. Expressed TCRB transcripts were sequenced because the isolated RNA had all been reverse transcribed beforehand. Clones were sequenced by immunoSEQ multiplex PCR, and TCRdb holds only the in-frame ones, with some missing. The table lists about 150,000 clones, around 8.7% of them singletons, with roughly 0.69% in the top ten. Sequenced sample: central memory CD4+ T cells from blood. This receptor was taken from a man aged 18 to 30 in good health.

The CDR3: CASSVSGTGYEQYF. DNA for the CDR3: TGTGCCAGCAGCGTCTCCGGGACAGGCTACGAGCAGTACTTC. The chain uses TRBV9 and TRBJ2-7, with 8 positions matching TRBD1. CDR3 size: 14 residues. The V gene end was trimmed by 2 bases and the J gene end by 3 bases; junction bases not matched to a gene: 4. Germline CDR1 reads SGDLS; CDR2 reads YYNGEE.